This TCR beta chain was sequenced in a study of blood T cell repertoires in COVID-19. For the study at large: T cells, B-cell-depleted T cells, or PBMCs provided the cDNA or gDNA that served as material.

CDR1 MDHEN and CDR2 SYDVKM come from the germline V gene. With V trimmed by 4 bases and J by 0 bases, 9 bases remained unmatched. This CDR3 contains 16 residues. Libraries were prepared by immunoSEQ multiplex PCR; TCRdb keeps only in-frame clonotypes and omits some of them. The table lists over 65,000 clones, around 82% of them singletons, with about 16% in the top ten. This sequence was found in a man at least 80 years old with active COVID-19. The chain couples TRBV28 to TRBJ2-7, with TRBD1 matching 7 bases. Specimen: peripheral blood. The CDR3 is CASSSGQVGLSYEQYF. The CDR3 nucleotides read TGTGCCAGCAGTTCCGGACAGGTTGGGCTCTCCTACGAGCAGTACTTC.